This T cell receptor beta chain was documented in a study of cytomegalovirus exposure and HLA in healthy donors. As concerns this clone: Its antigen is as yet unknown.

This CDR3 is 12 amino acids long. V shed 7 bases and J shed 7 bases, with 9 bases lying between them. Germline assignment: CDR1 SGDLS and CDR2 YYNGEE. Researchers ran the PCR with 60 Vbeta and 13 Jbeta primers. Only in-frame clones appear in the TCRdb table, and some are missing; sequencing was by immunoSEQ multiplex PCR. The repertoire holds about 160,000 clones, around four fifths seen once, with roughly 1.5% in the top ten. Findings and caveats of the study: Researchers reported that a few CMV-associated chains were confirmed in vitro as CMV antigen-specific.

The genes are TRBV9 and TRBJ1-6, with D unresolved. This TCR was recovered from a young woman in good health and CMV-seronegative. What was sequenced was PBMCs. In DNA, the CDR3 is TGTGCCAGCGGCTTGCTCAATTCACCCCTCCACTTT. Translation: CASGLLNSPLHF.